The 11 T cell receptor beta chains listed next were all sequenced from one sample in a study of neurological immune-mediated disorders (dated by TCRdb to between 2018 and 2021). This sample's time point label indicates: longitudinal time-point 1 (baseline). Library method: 5' RACE. Sequencer: Illumina HiSeq 2500. Using fastp trimming at Q25 and MiXCR clonotype assembly, TCRdb reanalyzed the public sequencing data and kept in-frame beta chains. CDR3 protein duplicates are merged, each entry listing the most common genes and DNA. The sample table holds about 49,000 distinct CDR3 sequences, of which approximately 11% were seen once. The ten largest make up about 1.6% of the sample. The source material was PBMCs. Every receptor here comes from a woman aged 40 to 49 in good health.

This clonotype was seen at least ten times. The chain recombines TRBV5-1 with TRBJ2-3; 10 nucleotides line up with TRBD2. The CDR3 length is 16 residues. With V trimmed by 4 bases and J by 0 bases, 5 bases remained unmatched. From germline, CDR1 is SGHRS and CDR2 YFSETQ. CDR3 coding DNA: TGCGCCAGCAGCCCCAGAGCGGGGGGGAGCACAGATACGCAGTATTTT. This translates into CASSPRAGGSTDTQYF.

The sample holds many counts of this clonotype. This chain joins TRBV7-9 and TRBJ2-2, with TRBD1 matching over 7 bases. Germline trimming cut 7 bases from V and 3 bases from J; bases unmatched to any gene: 8. The V gene's germline CDR1 is SEHNR and CDR2 FQNEAQ (reference sequence). This CDR3 is built from 15 residues. CDR3 region: CASTKDRIDTGELFF. In DNA form, the CDR3 reads TGTGCCAGCACCAAGGACAGGATTGACACCGGGGAGCTGTTTTTT.

This clonotype was observed at least ten times. V and J are TRBV6-2 or TRBV6-3 and TRBJ2-1; D perhaps matches TRBD2 (6 bases). V was cut by 6 bases and J by 0 bases, with 12 bases left in between. Germline V CDR1 and CDR2: MNHEY, SVGEGT. This CDR3 has 15 residues. As DNA, the CDR3 is TGTGCCAGCAGGAGACTAGAGAGCTCCTACAATGAGCAGTTCTTC. It codes for CASRRLESSYNEQFF.

About this clonotype: A much larger clone lies one base from this, so it may be a read error. V usage is TRBV6-4 and J usage is TRBJ1-1; a possible D gene is TRBD1 (6 bases). Trimming stripped 6 bases from V and 4 bases from J, with 18 bases between. The germline CDR1 and CDR2 sequences are MRHNA and SNTAGT. CDR3 length equals 15 residues. CDR3 coding DNA: TGTGCCAGCAGCAGGACAGTGGTAGGGGTCACTGAAGCTTTCTTT. Translation: CASSRTVVGVTEAFF.

There are many counts of this clonotype. The CDR3 spells CASSVGARANEKLFF. The CDR3 region has the DNA TGTGCCAGCAGTGTGGGGGCGCGGGCTAATGAAAAACTGTTTTTT. The genes are TRBV2 and TRBJ1-4; tentatively, D is TRBD1 (6 bases). The ends were cut back, 4 bases at V and 3 bases at J, with 12 bases in the middle. From germline, CDR1 is SNHLY and CDR2 FYNNEI. There are 15 residues in the CDR3.

This clonotype was counted at least ten times. V is TRBV5-1 and J is TRBJ2-3, with 9 nucleotides matching TRBD2. The CDR3 runs to 16 residues. The J segment lost 5 bases and the V segment lost 2 bases, leaving 9 bases of the junction unmatched. CDR1 SGHRS and CDR2 YFSETQ come from the germline V gene. DNA of the CDR3: TGCGCCAGCAGCTTTTCGGCGGGGGGGCCTGTAGATACGCAGTATTTT. Translating it yields CASSFSAGGPVDTQYF.

This clonotype showed up many times. The rearrangement links TRBV20-1 to TRBJ2-5; a possible D gene is TRBD2 (6 bases). Trimming pared 3 bases from V and 7 bases from J, leaving 18 bases between. Germline V gene sequence: CDR1 DFQATT, CDR2 SNEGSKA (reference sequence). CDR3 length: 14 residues. The chain's CDR3 is CSASPGLTYGTQYF. In nucleotides, the CDR3 is TGCAGTGCTAGTCCCGGACTAACCTACGGGACCCAGTACTTC.

This clonotype was seen many times. This chain connects TRBV12-3 or TRBV12-4 to TRBJ2-3; D not resolved. This CDR3 has 16 amino acids. V gave up 4 bases and J gave up 5 bases, with 19 bases separating them. CDR3 bases: TGTGCCAGCAGTTCACATACATTGGGCGACGAAGATACGCAGTATTTT. This translates into CASSSHTLGDEDTQYF.

This clonotype was detected many times. CDR3 nucleotides: TGCAGTGCGCTAAACAGGGGGTCCCCTAATGAGCAGTTCTTC. Its translation is CSALNRGSPNEQFF. The chain combines TRBV20-1 with TRBJ2-1; 8 bases are shared with TRBD1. The CDR3 spans 14 residues. Germline V gene sequence: CDR1 DFQATT, CDR2 SNEGSKA (reference sequence). Germline trimming cut 6 bases from V and 7 bases from J; bases unmatched to any gene: 11.

Ten or more counts support this clonotype. The chain combines TRBV5-1 with TRBJ2-2, with 10 nucleotides matching TRBD2. The trim removed 4 bases at V and 6 bases at J, leaving 6 bases unmatched. CDR1 and CDR2 (germline): SGHRS, YFSETQ. The CDR3 runs to 15 residues. CDR3 sequence: CASSQGTSEAGELFF. CDR3 nucleotides: TGCGCCAGCAGCCAGGGGACTAGCGAGGCCGGGGAGCTGTTTTTT.

This clonotype was seen many times. J is TRBJ1-4 and V is TRBV3-1; TRBD1 matches at 7 bases. Trimming cost V 4 bases and J 12 bases; bases outside gene matches: 11. This CDR3 is built from 14 residues. Germline CDR1 reads LGHDT; CDR2 reads YNNKEL (reference sequence). The CDR3 nucleotides read TGTGCCAGCAGCCTCGCAGGGGGGGTCGGAGAACTGTTTTTT. Encoded protein: CASSLAGGVGELFF.